These 4 T cell receptor beta chains originate from one sample sequenced in a study of cytomegalovirus exposure and HLA in healthy donors. The PCR employed 60 Vbeta primers together with 13 Jbeta primers. The data were produced by immunoSEQ multiplex PCR, yet TCRdb's version contains in-frame clones alone and is incomplete. The sample carries tens of thousands of clones, over 60% recorded once. The specimen sequenced was PBMCs. The receptors were gathered from a woman aged 45-65 years in good health and CMV-seronegative.

In this sample, this clone turned up a few times. The chain has TRBV9 and TRBJ2-3; the D is unclear. This CDR3 is built from 12 residues. Germline CDR1 and CDR2: SGDLS and YYNGEE. Trimming shortened V by 5 bases and J by 1 base, and 5 bases separated the two germline ends. CDR3 protein: CASRAGTDTQYF. Written as DNA, the CDR3 is TGTGCCAGCAGGGCGGGCACAGATACGCAGTATTTT.

About this clone itself: Other nucleotide sequences from this sample produce the same CDR3. V and J are TRBV19 and TRBJ1-2; maybe TRBD1 (5 bases). Germline CDR1 and CDR2: LNHDA and SQIVND (reference sequence). V lost 1 base, J lost 3 bases, and 9 bases lay in between. The CDR3 runs 14 residues. This chain's CDR3 is CASSIVGGDYGYTF. The CDR3 DNA is TGTGCCAGTAGTATAGTCGGGGGAGACTATGGCTACACCTTC. Filled out from reference TRBV19 and TRBJ1-2, the complete variable domain reads DGGITQSPKYLFRKEGQNVTLSCEQNLNHDAMYWYRQDPGQGLRLIYYSQIVNDFQKGDIAEGYSVSREKKESFPLTVTSAQKNPTAFYLCASSIVGGDYGYTFGSGTRLTVV.

The V and J genes are TRBV4-3 and TRBJ1-1, with D hard to call. Trimming removed 0 bases from V and 11 bases from J, with 13 bases in between. The CDR3 is made up of 13 amino acids. From germline, CDR1 is LGHNA and CDR2 YSLEER. The CDR3 region is CASSQEFEGAAFF. CDR3 nucleotides: TGCGCCAGCAGCCAAGAATTCGAGGGAGCGGCTTTCTTT.

The V and J genes are TRBV2 and TRBJ2-3; 7 bases are a match to TRBD1. The V segment lost 6 bases and the J segment 4 bases; nucleotides outside the gene matches: 4. Germline-derived CDR1 and CDR2 are SNHLY and FYNNEI. The CDR3 totals 13 residues. CDR3 nucleotides: TGTGCCAGCAGCCCCGGGACAGCAGATACGCAGTATTTT. Protein sequence: CASSPGTADTQYF.